These 10 T cell receptor beta chains came from one sample sequenced in a study of identical twins. TCRdb re-derived calls from the 5' RACE reads in MiXCR, one entry per CDR3 protein. The table has nearly 900,000 distinct CDR3 sequences, 9% to 15% seen once; the top ten hold 1.5% to 2%. The same data also contributed to another study, on yellow fever vaccine responses in identical twins.

Sequences were obtained from PBMCs. These receptors were obtained from a woman aged 18-35 years in good health.

The rearrangement uses TRBV7-2 and TRBJ1-1; no reliable D call. CDR1 and CDR2 from the germline V gene are SGHTA and FQGNSA. The CDR3 totals 12 residues. Trimming stripped 7 bases from V and 2 bases from J, with 8 bases between. The CDR3 sequence is CASTGSNTEAFF. CDR3 in DNA: TGTGCCAGCACGGGTAGTAACACTGAAGCTTTCTTT.

This clonotype was seen a handful of times. J is TRBJ2-5 and V is TRBV5-1, with 8 bases lining up with TRBD2. The CDR3 loop spans 15 amino acids. Trimming removed 4 bases from V and 3 bases from J; junction bases left unmatched: 8. Germline CDR1 SGHRS, CDR2 YFSETQ. The CDR3 spells CASSNIAGTEETQYF. The CDR3 coding sequence is TGCGCCAGCAGCAATATAGCGGGGACGGAAGAGACCCAGTACTTC. The whole variable domain, filled in from reference TRBV5-1 and TRBJ2-5, reads KAGVTQTPRYLIKTRGQQVTLSCSPISGHRSVSWYQQTPGQGLQFLFEYFSETQRNKGNFPGRFSGRQFSNSRSEMNVSTLELGDSALYLCASSNIAGTEETQYFGPGTRLLVL.

As DNA, the CDR3 is TGTGCCAGCAGAGACCGACTAGCGGGGGGAGGCACAGATACGCAGTATTTT. Translation: CASRDRLAGGGTDTQYF. This chain links TRBV25-1 with TRBJ2-3; 13 nucleotides line up with TRBD2. There are 17 residues in the CDR3. Germline CDR1 MGHDK, CDR2 SYGVNS. With V trimmed by 6 bases and J by 1 base, 7 bases remained unmatched.

This clonotype was seen a handful of times. The genes are TRBV7-9 and TRBJ2-4; D gene ambiguous. Germline V gene sequence: CDR1 SEHNR, CDR2 FQNEAQ (reference sequence). The CDR3 has 16 amino acids. Trimming took off 4 bases at V and 1 base at J, with 14 bases between the two ends. The CDR3 region has the DNA TGTGCCAGCAGCTCCACAGACCCGAGGGCCAAAAACATTCAGTACTTC. This codes for CASSSTDPRAKNIQYF.

This clonotype was seen only a few times. This chain joins TRBV5-4 and TRBJ2-1; 7 bases are a match to TRBD2. Germline-derived CDR1 and CDR2 are SGHNT and YYREEE (reference sequence). This CDR3 has 20 residues. Trimming took 1 base from V and 4 from J; bases not matched to a gene: 20. Here the CDR3 DNA reads TGTGCCAGCAGCTTGTCTTTCGGCGCAATAGCTGGGAGGGTATACAATGAGCAGTTCTTC. Translating gives CASSLSFGAIAGRVYNEQFF.

J is TRBJ2-3 and V is TRBV28, with D possibly being TRBD1 or TRBD2 (5 bases each). V gave up 2 bases and J gave up 6 bases, with 24 bases separating them. This CDR3 region has 18 residues. Germline values: CDR1 MDHEN, CDR2 SYDVKM. CDR3 region: CASSLPLGDQAFRDTQYF. CDR3 nucleotide sequence: TGTGCCAGCAGTTTACCGTTGGGGGACCAGGCGTTCCGTGATACGCAGTATTTT.

This clonotype was seen at least ten times. V is TRBV4-1 and J is TRBJ1-5, with D unresolved. The CDR3 covers 15 residues. Germline V gene lookup returns CDR1 MGHRA and CDR2 YSYEKL. The V and J ends lost 1 base and 3 bases respectively, with 10 bases between them. The CDR3 DNA is TGCGCCAGCAGCCAAGGCCCGCTCGCCAATCAGCCCCAGCATTTT. Translating it yields CASSQGPLANQPQHF.

The chain is built from TRBV29-1 and TRBJ2-2; TRBD1 matches 7 bases. The CDR3 is 15 amino acids. CDR1 is SQVTM and CDR2 is ANQGSEA in the germline V gene. The V segment lost 0 bases and the J segment 4 bases; nucleotides outside the gene matches: 5. CDR3 loop: CSVEEPGQSTGELFF. CDR3 DNA: TGCAGCGTTGAAGAGCCGGGACAGAGCACCGGGGAGCTGTTTTTT.

The V gene is TRBV20-1, the J gene TRBJ2-3; 8 bases map to TRBD1. The junction had 9 bases not matched to a gene; V was cut back by 6 bases and J by 7 bases. The CDR3 loop spans 13 amino acids. Germline V CDR1 and CDR2: DFQATT, SNEGSKA (reference sequence). In DNA, the CDR3 is TGCAGTGCCGGACAGGGTGGTGTGAATACGCAGTATTTT. It is translated as CSAGQGGVNTQYF.

The chain is built from TRBV5-3 and TRBJ2-3; a weak D match, TRBD2 (6 bases). TRBV5-3 qualifies as an ORF whose function is uncertain. The CDR3 length is 15 residues. V was trimmed by 8 bases and J by 3 bases, leaving 19 bases between them. The CDR3 sequence is CASGPGLRGTDTQYF. The CDR3 DNA is TGTGCCAGCGGCCCTGGGCTCCGGGGGACAGATACGCAGTATTTT.